This TCR beta chain stems from a study of persistence of HIV-infected CD4 T cells (dated by TCRdb to 2020 to 2021). Looking at the study overall: CMV- and HIV-1 Gag-responding CD4+ T cells were isolated from ART-treated individuals so that antigen-driven clonal expansion of HIV-1-infected cells could be examined. For the TCR cluster analysis across participants, about 8 participants were included for CMV and six or seven participants for Gag. The median time participants had been on suppressive ART was about eight years. The clonality of all cells in each sorted population was assessed by TCRbeta sequencing, whereas the clonality of infected cells was assessed by proviral sequencing. Peripheral blood samples of up to about 180 mL were obtained at multiple time points, with the exception of a couple of participants, for whom leukapheresis was performed at a single time point.

In the case of this clone: Its antigen is unknown. Base qualities were left out, and no much larger clone turns up one base away.

The immunoSEQ hsTCRB assay version 4, run in survey mode, was used to sequence TCRbeta repertoires from genomic DNA. Genomic DNA was diluted to around 9.4 ng/uL, using up to roughly 1 ug per sample for TCRbeta sequencing. Regarding the original processing steps: ImmunoSeq Analyzer 3.0 was used for analysis of TCRbeta data, and diversity was computed on productive nucleotide rearrangements. The improved Chao index was used to estimate lower-bound TCR diversity, and the Gini coefficient was used to estimate clonality using the Immunarch R package. When different nucleotide rearrangements encoded the same CDR3beta amino acid sequence, each rearrangement was treated as a distinct clonotype. Differential abundance analysis found TCRbeta sequences that were significantly enriched in antigen-responding cells compared with anti-CD3/anti-CD28-activated cells. GLIPH2 grouped TCRs by predicted peptide-MHC specificity, both within each participant and across combined participant data sets. The immuneACCESS repertoire file appears here via TCRdb, limited to in-frame rearrangements. These files lack a portion of the clones; in checked studies, under half of the deficit traces to unresolved V genes, and the cause of the others is not known. The DNA gave D and trimming, while V, J and clone size come from that table. The sample records approximately 36,000 clones, approximately 81% of which are singletons. The leading ten clones occupy roughly 5.9% of the sample.

V and J are truncated by 4 bases and 2 bases respectively, leaving an intervening sequence of 15 bases. The CDR3 runs 15 amino acids, cysteine and phenylalanine included. Only CDR3 DNA remains: 45 bases, in frame from the first base. CDR1 and CDR2 were assigned from the germline V gene as MDHEN and SYDVKM. The treatment or condition label on this specimen signifies: suppressive antiretroviral therapy. Cells were stimulated with a pool of overlapping HIV-1 Gag 15-mer peptides at approximately 0.98 ug per peptide per mL. Memory CD4+ T cells that did not respond, being CD40L-negative, CD69-negative and CD45RO-high, were sorted as memory populations depleted of antigen-responding cells. HIV-1-infected adults in whom suppressive ART had been started during chronic infection were enrolled as participants. For at least 4 years, participants had undetectable plasma HIV-1 RNA, below 50 copies/mL. To be included, a participant needed positive CMV serology and a CD4+ T cell count above 400 cells/uL. Before stimulation, PBMCs were isolated using density centrifugation and depleted of CD8+ T cells. CD8-depleted PBMCs were stimulated for 18 hours with anti-CD28/CD49d costimulation, CD40-blocking antibody and enfuvirtide to prevent new infections. Cell sorting was performed on a Beckman Coulter MoFlo Legacy or XDP sorter, and dead cells were excluded with propidium iodide. The QIAamp DNA Mini Kit was used for genomic DNA extraction from samples above one million cells, and the Quick-DNA Microprep Kit was used otherwise.

What the study reported, not specific to this receptor: Few individuals were included in the study, and only a limited range of antigens was tested. Antigen-responding cells were enriched for degenerate expanded CDR3beta sequences, which suggests convergent selection of CD4+ responses to CMV and Gag. TCR oligoclonality correlated with proviral oligoclonality within the same sorted populations. Bulk TCR analyses could not be restricted to the rare CMV-responding cells that actually carried HIV-1 proviruses. Significantly lower TCRbeta richness was observed in CMV- and Gag-responding cells than in anti-CD3/anti-CD28-responding cells, and higher oligoclonality was observed in CMV-responding cells than in CD3/CD28-stimulated and Gag-responding cells.

Material: cultured CD4+ T cells from PBMCs, obtained from a patient who received antiretroviral therapy. The cell subset or site label corresponds to: CD40L-CD69- CD45RO-high memory CD4 T cells not responding to Gag peptides. This TCR came from an adult with HIV. The donor label of this sample is uncertain. Recombination linked TRBV28 to TRBJ2-7; the D gene is perhaps TRBD1 or TRBD2, each of them matching over 6 bases. This receptor carries the CDR3 CASSSMHREAYEQYF. The sequence in DNA is TGTGCCAGCAGTTCAATGCACAGGGAGGCCTACGAGCAGTACTTC.